This T cell receptor beta chain was recorded in a study of monozygotic twins with inflammatory bowel disease. The CDR3 length is 16 residues. The germline CDR1 and CDR2 sequences are SEHNR and FQNEAQ (reference sequence). TCRdb processed the 5' RACE reads again and assigns one entry to each CDR3 protein, with no DNA. The table lists 110,000 to 150,000 distinct CDR3 sequences. A 2.5 ml blood sample was drawn per donor. This sequence was found in a human donor with ulcerative colitis or Crohn's disease, or a healthy co-twin of an affected twin (not recorded which). The gene calls are TRBV7-9 and TRBJ2-1; the D call of TRBD2 rests on TCRdb alone, since no DNA is present to check it. Sequences were obtained from blood. The CDR3 protein is CASSSDWQSSYNEQFF.